This note documents a single T cell receptor beta chain sequence. This entry comes from a study of blood T cell repertoires in COVID-19. Study information: Samples taken during acute and convalescent COVID-19 were collected in the United States, Italy and Spain. The cDNA or gDNA used as material had been derived from T cells, B-cell-depleted T cells, or PBMCs.

From germline, CDR1 is LGHNT and CDR2 FRNRAP. There are 16 residues in the CDR3. Trimming pared 3 bases from V and 7 bases from J, leaving 19 bases between. Study processing details: Counts of nucleated cells, estimated from reference gene primer amplification, were obtained. Measured with immunoSEQ multiplex PCR; TCRdb has only the in-frame clones, and not every one. V and J calls and clone size are given by that table; D and trimming were obtained from the DNA. Here the sample spans about 360,000 clones, roughly 90% being singletons. The cohort comprised adults aged 18 to 89 years residing in approximately 25 US areas.

The genes are TRBV12-5 and TRBJ1-5; D not resolved. This clonotype originated in a woman in her thirties or forties with acute COVID-19. Sequenced: PBMCs or T cells enriched from blood (not recorded which). The CDR3 loop is CASGFTKGGFGQPQHF. The CDR3 bases are TGTGCTAGTGGTTTCACTAAGGGCGGGTTTGGGCAGCCCCAGCATTTT.